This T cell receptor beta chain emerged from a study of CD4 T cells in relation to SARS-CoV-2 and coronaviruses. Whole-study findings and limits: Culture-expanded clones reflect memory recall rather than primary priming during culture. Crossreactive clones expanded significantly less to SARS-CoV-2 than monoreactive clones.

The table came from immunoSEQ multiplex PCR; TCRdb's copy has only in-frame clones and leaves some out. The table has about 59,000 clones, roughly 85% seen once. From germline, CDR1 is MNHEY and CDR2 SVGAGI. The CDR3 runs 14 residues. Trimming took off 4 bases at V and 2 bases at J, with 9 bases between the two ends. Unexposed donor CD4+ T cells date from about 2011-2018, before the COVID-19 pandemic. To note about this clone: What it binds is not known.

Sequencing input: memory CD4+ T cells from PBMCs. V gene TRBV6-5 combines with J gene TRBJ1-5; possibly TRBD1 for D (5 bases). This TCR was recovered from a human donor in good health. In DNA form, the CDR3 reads TGTGCCAGCAGTTTCAGGGCCGGCAATCAGCCCCAGCATTTT. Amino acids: CASSFRAGNQPQHF.